This entry lists 11 T cell receptor beta chains sequenced from one sample in a study of blood T cells in healthy people across ages. Using a J-beta primer mix together with a sample-barcoded 5' primer, a second PCR was run for roughly 7 to 11 cycles. TCRdb called the 5' RACE reads again in MiXCR, with one record for every CDR3 protein. The sample gives fewer than 950,000 distinct CDR3 sequences, approximately 53% of which show up once; about 38% is in the top ten. Sequencing was carried out using blood. The receptors were gathered from a man older than 75 in good health.

Remarks on this clonotype: Given a much more abundant clone one base away, this may be a read error. The chain combines TRBV11-2 with TRBJ2-7; D may correspond to TRBD1 or TRBD2 (6 bases each). The CDR3 is 17 amino acids. V lost 3 bases and J 6 bases, leaving 24 bases between the germline ends. CDR1 SGHAT and CDR2 FQNNGV come from the germline V gene. The CDR3 DNA is TGTGCCAGCAGCTTCGCCCGAGGGGCAGGGAAGGGGGGCGAGCAGTACTTC. It is translated as CASSFARGAGKGGEQYF.

V is TRBV6-5 and J is TRBJ1-2; 9 bases fit TRBD1. Germline lookup yields CDR1 MNHEY and CDR2 SVGAGI. V lost 5 bases to trimming and J lost 4 bases; unmatched junction nucleotides: 11. The CDR3 spans 16 residues. CDR3 sequence reads: CASSTSTGGRSYGYTF. CDR3 coding DNA: TGTGCCAGCAGTACCTCCACAGGGGGCAGAAGCTATGGCTACACCTTC.

This clonotype was recorded a few times. The chain employs TRBV5-6 and TRBJ1-2, with D maybe TRBD1 (5 bases). Germline V lookup: CDR1 SGHDT, CDR2 YYEEEE. The CDR3 runs 16 residues. Trimming shortened V by 7 bases and J by 7 bases, and 26 bases separated the two germline ends. In DNA form, the CDR3 reads TGTGCCAGCCAAGCTTGGAGGAGCGGCAGGGCGGCTGGCTACACCTTC. Translating gives CASQAWRSGRAAGYTF.

The chain carries TRBV4-1 and TRBJ2-4, with a weak D call TRBD1 (5 bases). Judging by the DNA end, TRBJ2-7 fits better; the J call may be wrong. Looked up from germline, CDR1 is MGHRA and CDR2 is YSYEKL. This CDR3 has 14 residues. The CDR3 protein is CASRRQPFAYEQYF. The CDR3 region has the DNA TGCGCCAGCAGGAGACAGCCTTTCGCCTACGAGCAGTACTTC.

This clonotype was counted only a few times. The rearrangement uses TRBV9 and TRBJ2-1, with 7 positions matching TRBD2. This CDR3 spans 15 amino acids. Unmatched junction bases numbered 1, after V lost 0 bases and J lost 1 base. Germline CDR1 SGDLS, CDR2 YYNGEE. The CDR3 nucleotides read TGTGCCAGCAGCGTAGAAGCGGGGTCCTACAATGAGCAGTTCTTC. Translation gives CASSVEAGSYNEQFF. The whole variable domain, remainder taken from reference TRBV9 and TRBJ2-1, is DSGVTQTPKHLITATGQRVTLRCSPRSGDLSVYWYQQSLDQGLQFLIQYYNGEERAKGNILERFSAQQFPDLHSELNLSSLELGDSALYFCASSVEAGSYNEQFFGPGTRLTVL.

This clonotype showed up just a few times. The rearrangement uses TRBV5-1 and TRBJ1-1, with 9 bases that match TRBD1. The germline CDR1 and CDR2 sequences are SGHRS and YFSETQ. The ends lost 3 bases at V and 0 bases at J; junction bases unmatched: 3. This CDR3 comprises 15 residues. The CDR3 sequence is CASSSYRGLNTEAFF. The CDR3 region has the DNA TGCGCCAGCAGCTCTTACAGGGGGCTGAACACTGAAGCTTTCTTT. The whole variable domain, filled in from reference TRBV5-1 and TRBJ1-1, reads KAGVTQTPRYLIKTRGQQVTLSCSPISGHRSVSWYQQTPGQGLQFLFEYFSETQRNKGNFPGRFSGRQFSNSRSEMNVSTLELGDSALYLCASSSYRGLNTEAFFGQGTRLTVV.

V usage is TRBV5-1 and J usage is TRBJ2-7; TRBD1 is a possible D gene (5 bases). The CDR3 runs 14 residues. Germline V lookup: CDR1 SGHRS, CDR2 YFSETQ. V lost 0 bases, J lost 5 bases, and 12 bases lay in between. The CDR3 bases are TGCGCCAGCAGCTTGGATAACAGGTCCCACGAGCAGTACTTC. It specifies CASSLDNRSHEQYF.

This clonotype has more than one count but fewer than ten. The chain joins TRBV10-3 to TRBJ2-7, with 7 positions matching TRBD1. This CDR3 is 13 amino acids long. The V segment lost 7 bases and the J segment 2 bases; nucleotides outside the gene matches: 5. Germline V gene lookup returns CDR1 ENHRY and CDR2 SYGVKD. CDR3 nucleotides: TGTGCCATCACTGACGGACAGGCCTACGAGCAGTACTTC. Amino acids: CAITDGQAYEQYF.

This chain uses TRBV13 with TRBJ2-1; TRBD2 agrees at 11 bases. The J call is in doubt because the DNA end fits TRBJ2-7 better. Germline assignment: CDR1 PRHDT and CDR2 FYEKMQ (reference sequence). The CDR3 contains 16 residues. The CDR3 nucleotides read TGTGCCAGCAGCCAACTAGCGGGGGCCTCCTACAATGAGCAGTACTTC. This sequence encodes CASSQLAGASYNEQYF.

The V call is TRBV7-9, the J call TRBJ2-7, with a possible D match to TRBD2 (6 bases). Germline V gene lookup returns CDR1 SEHNR and CDR2 FQNEAQ (reference sequence). V lost 6 bases, J lost 0 bases, and 15 bases lay in between. The CDR3 sequence is 15 residues long. CDR3 region: CASSLRDFTSYEQYF. For the CDR3, the DNA is TGTGCCAGCAGTTTAAGGGACTTTACCTCCTACGAGCAGTACTTC.

This sequence joins TRBV7-2 and TRBJ2-3; D unresolved. The CDR3 is 17 residues long. CDR1 and CDR2 (germline): SGHTA, FQGNSA. V was pared by 5 bases and J by 3 bases, with 21 bases between. CDR3 in amino acids: CASSRPGRTKRTDTQYF. The CDR3 DNA follows: TGTGCCAGCAGCCGACCCGGGCGGACGAAGAGAACAGATACGCAGTATTTT.